These 31 T cell receptor beta chains originate from one sample sequenced in a study of T cells in Graves' hyperthyroidism and ophthalmopathy. RNA transcripts provided the source from which TCR beta CDR3 regions were amplified. TCR CDR3 regions were first amplified by RT-PCR with HTBI primers. In TCRdb, the multiplex PCR reads were re-called with MiXCR into one record per CDR3 protein. The data hold about half a million distinct CDR3 sequences, with nearly 20% observed a single time. The sequenced sample consisted of blood. The receptors originated from a man in his forties with Graves' ophthalmopathy.

In this sample, this clonotype turned up a few times. V gene TRBV5-1 combines with J gene TRBJ2-1; TRBD1 is a possible D gene (5 bases). The CDR3 totals 16 residues. V gave up 4 bases and J gave up 0 bases, with 14 bases separating them. CDR1 is SGHRS and CDR2 is YFSETQ in the germline V gene. CDR3 sequence (DNA): TGCGCCAGCAGCCTACAGGTGGCCGGCTCCTACAATGAGCAGTTCTTC. It is translated as CASSLQVAGSYNEQFF.

On this clonotype: A much bigger clone sits one base away, suggesting this may be a read error. The chain employs TRBV20-1 and TRBJ1-1; possibly TRBD1 for D (5 bases). CDR3 length equals 15 residues. CDR1 is DFQATT and CDR2 is SNEGSKA in the germline V gene (reference sequence). The DNA of the CDR3 is TGCCGTGCTAGAGGTCAGGGCCACATGAACACTGAAGCTTTCTTT. It codes for CRARGQGHMNTEAFF.

The rearrangement joins TRBV11-2 to TRBJ2-3; D not certain. This CDR3 spans 14 amino acids. Germline assignment: CDR1 SGHAT and CDR2 FQNNGV. V shed 5 bases and J shed 0 bases, with 9 bases lying between them. CDR3 bases: TGTGCCAGCAGCCGTCAATACAGCACAGATACGCAGTATTTT. As protein: CASSRQYSTDTQYF. Combining the CDR3 with reference TRBV11-2 and TRBJ2-3 gives the whole variable domain EAGVAQSPRYKIIEKRQSVAFWCNPISGHATLYWYQQILGQGPKLLIQFQNNGVVDDSQLPKDRFSAERLKGVDSTLKIQPAKLEDSAVYLCASSRQYSTDTQYFGPGTRLTVL.

The sample holds many counts of this clonotype. The chain couples TRBV2 to TRBJ1-6; no reliable D call. From germline, CDR1 is SNHLY and CDR2 FYNNEI. The V end was cut by 2 bases, the J end by 8 bases, with 16 bases between. This CDR3 region has 16 residues. The CDR3 coding sequence is TGTGCCAGCAGTGAATGGGCAGTAGGGAGTGATTCACCCCTCCACTTT. As protein: CASSEWAVGSDSPLHF. Drawing the rest from reference TRBV2 and TRBJ1-6, the complete variable domain is EPEVTQTPSHQVTQMGQEVILRCVPISNHLYFYWYRQILGQKVEFLVSFYNNEISEKSEIFDDQFSVERPDGSNFTLKIRSTKLEDSAMYFCASSEWAVGSDSPLHFGNGTRLTVT.

The table lists this clonotype with many counts. This chain uses TRBV2 with TRBJ1-1, with 7 nucleotides matching TRBD1. The CDR3 sequence is 16 residues long. The germline V gene has CDR1 SNHLY and CDR2 FYNNEI. Unmatched junction bases numbered 6, after V lost 1 base and J lost 1 base. The chain's CDR3 is CASSEVGNRGNTEAFF. The CDR3 DNA is TGTGCCAGCAGTGAAGTGGGGAACAGGGGGAACACTGAAGCTTTCTTT.

This clonotype was detected ten times or more. The chain is built from TRBV7-2 and TRBJ1-2, with D perhaps matching TRBD1 (5 bases). The germline V gene has CDR1 SGHTA and CDR2 FQGNSA. Trimming took 3 bases from V and 4 from J, leaving 12 bases between them. The CDR3 has 14 residues. The DNA for the CDR3 is TGTGCCAGCAGCTTTTTGGGGGGTAGCTATGGCTACACCTTC. It encodes CASSFLGGSYGYTF.

This clonotype was observed a handful of times. This chain connects TRBV7-9 to TRBJ2-5; the match to TRBD2 covers 14 bases. Trimming at V came to 5 bases and at J to 5 bases, leaving 7 bases not matched to a gene. The CDR3 length is 16 residues. CDR1 and CDR2 from the germline V gene are SEHNR and FQNEAQ (reference sequence). The CDR3 bases are TGTGCCAGCAGCCCCCGACTAGCGGGGGGGCGGGAGACCCAGTACTTC. This gives the protein CASSPRLAGGRETQYF. The full variable domain, its missing parts supplied by reference TRBV7-9 and TRBJ2-5, is DTGVSQNPRHKITKRGQNVTFRCDPISEHNRLYWYRQTLGQGPEFLTYFQNEAQLEKSRLLSDRFSAERPKGSFSTLEIQRTEQGDSAMYLCASSPRLAGGRETQYFGPGTRLLVL.

This clonotype showed up many times. CDR3 DNA sequence: TGTGCCAGCTCTCTTAGTCAGTCGACCGAAGCTTTCTTT. This codes for CASSLSQSTEAFF. The rearrangement links TRBV18 to TRBJ1-1; D remains ambiguous. Between the trimmed V and J ends, which lost 6 bases and 8 bases, there was a span of 16 bases. Germline V lookup: CDR1 KGHSH, CDR2 LQKENI. The CDR3 loop spans 13 amino acids.

The genes are TRBV20-1 and TRBJ2-1; 8 bases match TRBD2. There are 14 residues in the CDR3. With 6 bases clipped from V and 2 bases from J, the junction kept 6 bases outside the gene matches. The V gene's germline CDR1 is DFQATT and CDR2 SNEGSKA (reference sequence). The CDR3 region has the DNA TGCAGTGCGCCGGGACTAGAAGCCTACAATGAGCAGTTCTTC. Residues: CSAPGLEAYNEQFF.

The rearrangement uses TRBV5-8 and TRBJ1-5, with D possibly TRBD1 on 6 matching bases. This CDR3 contains 14 residues. V was clipped by 3 bases and J by 4 bases, with 11 bases between them. Germline V gives CDR1 SGHTS, CDR2 YDEGEE. The CDR3 nucleotides are TGTGCCAGCAGCTGGGACATGGGGAATCAGCCCCAGCATTTT. It encodes CASSWDMGNQPQHF.

Worth noting for this clonotype: With a much larger clone just one base away, this may be a read error. The J gene is TRBJ1-5, the V gene TRBV3-1; no reliable D call. The CDR3 spans 14 residues. Germline CDR1 LGHDT, CDR2 YNNKEL (reference sequence). The CDR3 nucleotides read TGTGCCAGCAGCCAAGATTCGGATGGGAGGCCCCAGCGTTTT. It specifies CASSQDSDGRPQRF.

This chain joins TRBV6-5 and TRBJ2-3; D gene unclear. V lost 0 bases and J 10 bases, leaving 11 bases between the germline ends. Germline loops: CDR1 MNHEY, CDR2 SVGAGI. The CDR3 sequence is 13 residues long. DNA of the CDR3: TGTGCCAGCAGTTACTCGATAGGCAAGGCGCAGTATTTT. This sequence encodes CASSYSIGKAQYF.

The chain employs TRBV12-3 or TRBV12-4 and TRBJ1-2; TRBD1 matches at 8 bases. Unmatched junction bases numbered 12, after V lost 8 bases and J lost 7 bases. The CDR3 length is 14 residues. The CDR3 reads CASLPGQETGGYTF. CDR3 DNA: TGTGCCAGCCTCCCGGGACAGGAGACGGGTGGCTACACCTTC.

This clonotype appeared a few times. This sequence joins TRBV14 and TRBJ2-1; tentatively, D is TRBD2 (5 bases). Germline CDR1 and CDR2: SGHDN and FVKESK. The CDR3 has 15 residues. V shed 3 bases and J shed 3 bases, with 12 bases lying between them. CDR3 loop: CASSHANAGYNEQFF. CDR3 nucleotides: TGTGCCAGCAGCCATGCGAATGCGGGCTACAATGAGCAGTTCTTC.

This clonotype occurred a few times. The DNA for the CDR3 is TGTGCCAGCAGTTCCGGCGGGGCCGGGGCCGGGGAGCTGTTTTTT. The encoded protein is CASSSGGAGAGELFF. The V call is TRBV27, the J call TRBJ2-2; tentative D call: TRBD2 (6 bases). V shed 4 bases and J shed 6 bases, with 15 bases lying between them. The CDR3 contains 15 residues. CDR1 is MNHEY, CDR2 SMNVEV, per germline (reference sequence).

The J gene is TRBJ2-7, the V gene TRBV20-1; 12 bases agree with TRBD2. The V gene end was trimmed by 5 bases and the J gene end by 2 bases; junction bases not matched to a gene: 7. Germline V gene data show CDR1 as DFQATT and CDR2 as SNEGSKA (reference sequence). This CDR3 comprises 15 residues. CDR3 in DNA: TGCAGTGCTCCCCGGACTAGCGGGGTCGCCTACGAGCAGTACTTC. This encodes CSAPRTSGVAYEQYF.

This sequence joins TRBV28 and TRBJ2-2; perhaps TRBD1 as D (6 bases). Germline V CDR1 and CDR2: MDHEN, SYDVKM. V lost 5 bases and J 7 bases, leaving 17 bases between the germline ends. This CDR3 has 15 residues. The CDR3 protein is CASSPGHLIGGELFF. CDR3 sequence (DNA): TGTGCCAGCAGTCCGGGACATTTAATCGGCGGGGAGCTGTTTTTT.

This clonotype was seen a handful of times. The chain carries TRBV6-1 and TRBJ2-7; 11 bases are shared with TRBD1. V lost 6 bases and J lost 1; bases outside the gene matches: 5. CDR1 is MNHNS, CDR2 SASEGT, per germline. This CDR3 has 15 amino acids. CDR3 sequence (DNA): TGTGCCAGCAGAACCGGGACAGGGGGTTCCTACGAGCAGTACTTC. Its protein product is CASRTGTGGSYEQYF.

This clonotype was observed at least ten times. This chain links TRBV7-2 with TRBJ2-7; 12 bases agree with TRBD1. The CDR3 has 18 residues. J gave up 6 bases and V 5 bases, and 17 bases lay outside the gene matches. Germline V gene data show CDR1 as SGHTA and CDR2 as FQGNSA. This CDR3 reads CASSVKGTGGLGTREQYF. For the CDR3, the DNA is TGTGCCAGCAGCGTTAAGGGGACAGGGGGCTTGGGTACGCGCGAGCAGTACTTC. Full variable domain (outside the CDR3, taken from reference TRBV7-2 and TRBJ2-7): GAGVSQSPSNKVTEKGKDVELRCDPISGHTALYWYRQSLGQGLEFLIYFQGNSAPDKSGLPSDRFSAERTGGSVSTLTIQRTQQEDSAVYLCASSVKGTGGLGTREQYFGPGTRLTVT.

This clonotype was seen a few times. The genes are TRBV10-3 and TRBJ2-7, with D perhaps given as TRBD1 or TRBD2 (5 bases each). The V gene lost 7 bases and the J gene lost 2 bases, with 12 bases spanning the gap. The CDR3 runs to 13 residues. Looked up from germline, CDR1 is ENHRY and CDR2 is SYGVKD. CDR3 residues: CAIKEGLTYEQYF. In DNA form, the CDR3 reads TGTGCCATCAAAGAGGGGTTGACCTACGAGCAGTACTTC.

A note on this clonotype: Germline and junction disagree at one end, which may indicate a read error. This chain uses TRBV6-5 with TRBJ1-5; no definite D call. The CDR3 runs 12 residues. From germline, CDR1 is MNHEY and CDR2 SVGAGI. The CDR3, as DNA: TGTCCCAGCAGTCACTCGGGAAGCCCCCAGCATTTT. Protein sequence: CPSSHSGSPQHF.

A few counts support this clonotype. The CDR3 is CASSETPRQPFYGYTF. The CDR3 nucleotides are TGTGCCAGCAGTGAAACCCCTAGACAGCCTTTCTATGGCTACACCTTC. The V gene is TRBV6-1, the J gene TRBJ1-2; perhaps TRBD1 as D (5 bases). The germline gives CDR1 MNHNS, CDR2 SASEGT. The ends were cut back, 2 bases at V and 4 bases at J, with 17 bases in the middle. This CDR3 comprises 16 residues.

Many counts were recorded for this clonotype. The genes are TRBV20-1 and TRBJ2-1; maybe TRBD2 (6 bases). Germline V gene lookup returns CDR1 DFQATT and CDR2 SNEGSKA (reference sequence). This CDR3 contains 15 residues. V was clipped by 1 base and J by 0 bases, with 10 bases between them. CDR3 residues: CSARAGESSYNEQFF. CDR3 DNA sequence: TGCAGTGCTAGAGCGGGGGAAAGCTCCTACAATGAGCAGTTCTTC.

This clonotype was detected only a few times. The gene calls are TRBV7-2 and TRBJ1-4; a possible D gene is TRBD1 (5 bases). This CDR3 has 14 residues. Per the germline V gene, CDR1 is SGHTA and CDR2 is FQGNSA. Trimming cost V 3 bases and J 6 bases, with 11 bases left between them. CDR3 protein: CASSLGGTDEKLFF. DNA of the CDR3: TGTGCCAGCAGCTTGGGTGGGACGGATGAAAAACTGTTTTTT.

The genes are TRBV7-9 and TRBJ2-5; D not resolved. This CDR3 is built from 15 residues. Trimming took off 1 base at V and 2 bases at J, with 11 bases between the two ends. Germline CDR1 SEHNR, CDR2 FQNEAQ (reference sequence). CDR3 sequence: CASSLVLSFQETQYF. CDR3 bases: TGTGCCAGCAGCTTAGTTCTATCCTTTCAAGAGACCCAGTACTTC.

The CDR3 region is CASSQRLAGGTQYF. CDR3 in DNA: TGTGCCAGCAGTCAAAGACTAGCGGGGGGAACGCAGTATTTT. This chain links TRBV27 with TRBJ2-3; 13 nucleotides align to TRBD2. The CDR3 is 14 amino acids. V shed 5 bases and J 9 bases; nucleotides not matched to a gene: 5. CDR1 MNHEY and CDR2 SMNVEV come from the germline V gene (reference sequence).

V and J are TRBV19 and TRBJ2-7; 7 nucleotides match TRBD2. This CDR3 spans 15 amino acids. V was clipped by 8 bases and J by 0 bases; unmatched bases: 10. Germline assignment: CDR1 LNHDA and CDR2 SQIVND (reference sequence). The CDR3 DNA reads TGTGCCAGTCATGATGGGGGGGAGAGCTCCTACGAGCAGTACTTC. Its translation: CASHDGGESSYEQYF.

This clonotype was picked up a small number of times. The chain links TRBV19 to TRBJ2-2; 7 bases are shared with TRBD1. V lost 6 bases, J lost 4 bases, and 5 bases stayed unmatched. This CDR3 comprises 14 residues. Germline values: CDR1 LNHDA, CDR2 SQIVND (reference sequence). CDR3 nucleotides: TGTGCCAGTAGAGAAGGGGGCCGCACCGGGGAGCTGTTTTTT. Its translation is CASREGGRTGELFF.

This clonotype was counted a few times. J is TRBJ1-1 and V is TRBV29-1; no clear D. The CDR3 spans 13 residues. Germline V CDR1 and CDR2: SQVTM, ANQGSEA. Trimming left V 4 bases short and J 1 base short, with 10 bases between. CDR3 sequence reads: CSVARVGNTEAFF. In DNA, the CDR3 is TGCAGCGTTGCGCGGGTCGGGAACACTGAAGCTTTCTTT.

This clonotype was picked up a small number of times. V gene TRBV7-2 combines with J gene TRBJ2-2; 9 bases agree with TRBD1. Germline loops: CDR1 SGHTA, CDR2 FQGNSA. J gave up 3 bases and V 5 bases, and 10 bases lay outside the gene matches. The CDR3 has 17 residues. The DNA of the CDR3 is TGTGCCAGCAGCCAACCGTACAGGGGGCCCCACACCGGGGAGCTGTTTTTT. This translates into CASSQPYRGPHTGELFF.

This clonotype turned up a few times. This sequence joins TRBV2 and TRBJ1-2; 7 bases map to TRBD1. J gave up 4 bases and V 1 base, and 3 bases lay outside the gene matches. The germline gives CDR1 SNHLY, CDR2 FYNNEI. The CDR3 length is 14 residues. The CDR3 nucleotides are TGTGCCAGCAGTGAAGAGACAGGGTCCTATGGCTACACCTTC. As protein: CASSEETGSYGYTF.